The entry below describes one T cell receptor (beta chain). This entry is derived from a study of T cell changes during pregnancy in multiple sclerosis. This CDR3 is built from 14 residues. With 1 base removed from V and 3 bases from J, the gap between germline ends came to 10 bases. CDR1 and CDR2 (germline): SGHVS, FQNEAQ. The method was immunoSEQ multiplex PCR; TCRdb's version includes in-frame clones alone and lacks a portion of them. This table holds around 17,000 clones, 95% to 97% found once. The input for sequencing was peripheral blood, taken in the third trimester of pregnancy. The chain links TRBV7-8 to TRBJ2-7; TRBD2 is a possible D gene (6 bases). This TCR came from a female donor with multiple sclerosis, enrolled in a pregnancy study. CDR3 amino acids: CASSLGVEGYEQYF. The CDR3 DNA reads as TGTGCCAGCAGCTTAGGGGTGGAGGGCTACGAGCAGTACTTC.